What follows is one TCR beta chain and its context. This sample stems from a study of blood T cell repertoires in COVID-19. The table came from immunoSEQ multiplex PCR; TCRdb's copy has only in-frame clones and leaves some out. The sample gives 220,000 or so clones, about 82% of which show up once; roughly 1.9% is in the top ten. The CDR3 runs 15 residues. The J segment lost 4 bases and the V segment lost 4 bases, leaving 8 bases of the junction unmatched. Germline CDR1 and CDR2: SGHTA and FQGNSA. Sequenced sample: PBMCs or T cells enriched from blood (not recorded which). This clonotype originated in a woman in her forties or fifties who had recovered from COVID-19. The V call is TRBV7-2, the J call TRBJ2-3, with 7 nucleotides matching TRBD1. Written as DNA, the CDR3 is TGTGCCAGCAGCTCCGGGACAGCTTTATCAGATACGCAGTATTTT. Its translation is CASSSGTALSDTQYF.